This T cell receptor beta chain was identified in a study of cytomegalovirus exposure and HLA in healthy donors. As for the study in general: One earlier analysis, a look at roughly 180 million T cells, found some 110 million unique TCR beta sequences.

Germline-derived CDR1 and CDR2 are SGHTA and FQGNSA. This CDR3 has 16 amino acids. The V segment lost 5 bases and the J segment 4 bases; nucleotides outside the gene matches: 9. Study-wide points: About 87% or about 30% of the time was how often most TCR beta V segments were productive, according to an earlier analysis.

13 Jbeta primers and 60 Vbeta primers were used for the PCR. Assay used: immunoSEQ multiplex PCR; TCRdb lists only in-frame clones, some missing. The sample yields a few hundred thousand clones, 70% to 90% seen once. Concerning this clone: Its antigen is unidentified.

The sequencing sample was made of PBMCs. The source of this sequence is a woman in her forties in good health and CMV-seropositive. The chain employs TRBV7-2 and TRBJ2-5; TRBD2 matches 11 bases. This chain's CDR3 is CASSITGLAAVETQYF. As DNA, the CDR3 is TGTGCCAGCAGCATTACGGGACTAGCGGCGGTAGAGACCCAGTACTTC.